The 28 T cell receptor beta chains presented below share a single source sample, sequenced in a study of metastatic and nonmetastatic thyroid tumors. TCRdb re-clonotyped the PCR reads through MiXCR. The sample includes more than 10,000 clones, 24% of them seen just once. Prior to thyroid surgery, none of the patients had received any treatment. Sequenced input: blood. These receptors originate from a male donor with papillary thyroid cancer or a benign thyroid nodule (not recorded which). Some clones in this sample may be carry-over from other donors' samples.

This clone was counted only a few times. The rearrangement joins TRBV6-4 to TRBJ2-3, with 10 bases matching TRBD2. Germline loops: CDR1 MRHNA, CDR2 SNTAGT. The J segment lost 4 bases and the V segment lost 4 bases, leaving 5 bases of the junction unmatched. The CDR3 contains 15 residues. CDR3 nucleotide sequence: TGTGCCAGCAGTGGATCTAGCGGGAGTCCAGATACGCAGTATTTT. It translates to CASSGSSGSPDTQYF.

This clone has a handful of counts. The chain carries TRBV6-5 and TRBJ1-1; D is perhaps TRBD1 (5 bases). The V gene lost 2 bases and the J gene lost 0 bases, with 13 bases spanning the gap. Germline V gene data show CDR1 as MNHEY and CDR2 as SVGAGI. The CDR3 loop spans 16 amino acids. CDR3 DNA: TGTGCCAGCAGTTACGGGGGACCCGGGATGAACACTGAAGCTTTCTTT. It specifies CASSYGGPGMNTEAFF.

CDR3 bases: TGTGCCAGCAGTTTAGTTTTAGGTGGTACCTTGGAGCAGTACTTC. This encodes CASSLVLGGTLEQYF. The V call is TRBV27, the J call TRBJ2-7; D gene unclear. Germline CDR1 reads MNHEY; CDR2 reads SMNVEV (reference sequence). The CDR3 consists of 15 residues. Trimming pared 2 bases from V and 7 bases from J, leaving 18 bases between.

This clone showed up just a few times. This chain connects TRBV6-1 to TRBJ1-5; 10 bases are shared with TRBD1. Germline values: CDR1 MNHNS, CDR2 SASEGT. After removal of 8 bases from V and 6 bases from J, the junction contained 7 bases not matched to a gene. This CDR3 region has 14 residues. In DNA, the CDR3 is TGTGCCAGCCTGACAGGGGGCGCAGGTCAGCCCCAGCATTTT. Encoded protein: CASLTGGAGQPQHF.

The chain couples TRBV4-2 to TRBJ2-6; D is uncertain. Germline V lookup: CDR1 LGHNA, CDR2 YNFKEQ. This CDR3 is built from 14 residues. Trimming removed 0 bases from V and 2 bases from J, with 2 bases in between. As DNA, the CDR3 is TGTGCCAGCAGCCAAGAACCTGGGGCCAACGTCCTGACTTTC. It encodes CASSQEPGANVLTF.

This clone was detected a few times. The chain joins TRBV12-3 or TRBV12-4 to TRBJ1-5, with TRBD1 as a possible D gene (5 bases). V was clipped by 5 bases and J by 6 bases, with 11 bases between them. The length of the CDR3 is 13 residues. In DNA, the CDR3 is TGTGCCAGCAGTCTCACCGACAGTCAGCCCCAGCATTTT. Its protein product is CASSLTDSQPQHF.

This clone was seen repeatedly, ten times or more. This chain links TRBV6-1 with TRBJ2-1; D call uncertain. In germline, CDR1 is MNHNS, CDR2 SASEGT. V lost 1 base, J lost 9 bases, and 4 bases lay in between. This CDR3 has 11 amino acids. The CDR3 DNA follows: TGTGCCAGCAGTGAAGTGAGTGAGCAGTTCTTC. Amino acids: CASSEVSEQFF.

The rearrangement links TRBV19 to TRBJ2-2; 8 bases agree with TRBD1. After removal of 3 bases from V and 2 bases from J, the junction contained 11 bases not matched to a gene. Germline values: CDR1 LNHDA, CDR2 SQIVND (reference sequence). The CDR3 length is 18 residues. The CDR3 nucleotides are TGTGCCAGTAGTATCTGGACAGGGAGGTTGGGAAACACCGGGGAGCTGTTTTTT. Translated, it gives CASSIWTGRLGNTGELFF.

This chain connects TRBV12-5 to TRBJ2-2, with D possibly TRBD2 on 6 matching bases. Trimming removed 0 bases from V and 5 bases from J, with 16 bases in between. This CDR3 region has 17 residues. Germline CDR1 reads LGHNT; CDR2 reads FRNRAP. CDR3 in amino acids: CASGLVLAAGFTGELFF. The CDR3 DNA reads TGTGCTAGTGGTTTGGTATTGGCGGCGGGGTTTACCGGGGAGCTGTTTTTT.

The genes are TRBV6-4 and TRBJ2-5; possible D gene TRBD1, 5 bases. The CDR3 contains 13 residues. V was clipped by 3 bases and J by 7 bases, with 12 bases between them. Germline values: CDR1 MRHNA, CDR2 SNTAGT. For the CDR3, the DNA is TGTGCCAGCAGTGAATCCCCCCAGGGGACCCAGTACTTC. Protein sequence: CASSESPQGTQYF.

In this sample, this clone turned up a few times. The genes are TRBV24-1 and TRBJ2-1; tentatively, D is TRBD1 or TRBD2 (5 bases each). Trimming pared 3 bases from V and 0 bases from J, leaving 11 bases between. The CDR3 contains 16 residues. CDR1 KGHDR and CDR2 SFDVKD come from the germline V gene. The CDR3 loop reads CATSDIGASSYNEQFF. In DNA, the CDR3 is TGTGCCACCAGTGATATCGGGGCTAGCTCCTACAATGAGCAGTTCTTC.

This clone was observed at least ten times. The chain couples TRBV15 to TRBJ2-7; no definite D call. Germline V lookup: CDR1 LNHNV, CDR2 YYDKDF (reference sequence). The CDR3 is 13 residues long. The V gene lost 3 bases and the J gene lost 2 bases, with 8 bases spanning the gap. The CDR3 loop reads CATSSGLAYEQYF. The CDR3, as DNA: TGTGCCACCAGCAGTGGATTAGCCTACGAGCAGTACTTC.

This clone has a count of ten or more. Other DNA sequences within the sample encode an identical CDR3. V and J are TRBV6-2 or TRBV6-3 and TRBJ2-2; D is possibly TRBD2 (5 bases). The germline CDR1 and CDR2 sequences are MNHEY and SVGEGT. This CDR3 has 14 amino acids. V was cut by 2 bases and J by 2 bases, with 6 bases left in between. CDR3 loop: CASSYTGNTGELFF. The CDR3 nucleotides are TGTGCCAGCAGTTACACGGGAAACACCGGGGAGCTGTTTTTT.

This clone was recorded at least ten times. The genes are TRBV6-1 and TRBJ2-7; D is perhaps TRBD1 (5 bases). Between the trimmed V and J ends, which lost 8 bases and 3 bases, there was a span of 8 bases. The CDR3 is made up of 11 amino acids. Germline CDR1 and CDR2: MNHNS and SASEGT. The CDR3 coding sequence is TGTGCCAGCGGGCAGGGCTACGAGCAGTACTTC. This sequence encodes CASGQGYEQYF.

This chain links TRBV5-1 with TRBJ2-2, with D perhaps matching TRBD2 (6 bases). Trimming shortened V by 3 bases and J by 6 bases, and 12 bases separated the two germline ends. CDR1 is SGHRS and CDR2 is YFSETQ in the germline V gene. The CDR3 extends over 14 amino acids. The CDR3 sequence is CASSSGREAGELFF. Here the CDR3 DNA reads TGCGCCAGCAGCTCGGGCAGGGAGGCCGGGGAGCTGTTTTTT.

This clone is judged medium-sized. The chain uses TRBV6-1 and TRBJ1-3, with a tentative D call TRBD1 (6 bases). The ends were cut back, 5 bases at V and 0 bases at J, with 17 bases in the middle. Germline loops: CDR1 MNHNS, CDR2 SASEGT. The CDR3 sequence is 17 residues long. As DNA, the CDR3 is TGTGCCAGCAGTACCCTCAGGGGCTACCTCTCTGGAAACACCATATATTTT. Translation gives CASSTLRGYLSGNTIYF.

The V gene is TRBV19, the J gene TRBJ1-1; D possibly corresponds to TRBD1 (5 bases). Trimming removed 7 bases from V and 4 bases from J, with 13 bases in between. This CDR3 has 13 residues. Per germline, CDR1 LNHDA and CDR2 SQIVND (reference sequence). The CDR3, as DNA: TGTGCCAGTACCCGGGGGGGTCGCACTGAAGCTTTCTTT. It specifies CASTRGGRTEAFF.

This clone has only a few counts. The chain has TRBV19 and TRBJ1-1; D gene unclear. V was cut by 3 bases and J by 4 bases, with 12 bases left in between. CDR1 LNHDA and CDR2 SQIVND come from the germline V gene (reference sequence). The CDR3 is 14 amino acids. This CDR3 reads CASSMLGRSTEAFF. The CDR3 region has the DNA TGTGCCAGTAGTATGCTAGGACGGAGCACTGAAGCTTTCTTT.

The rearrangement uses TRBV20-1 and TRBJ2-7; 9 bases agree with TRBD2. V was pared by 3 bases and J by 1 base, with 7 bases of the junction left unmatched. CDR1 and CDR2 (germline): DFQATT, SNEGSKA (reference sequence). The CDR3 is 15 amino acids. CDR3 in amino acids: CSASRLAVPSYEQYF. The DNA for the CDR3 is TGCAGTGCTAGCCGACTAGCGGTACCTTCCTACGAGCAGTACTTC.

The chain uses TRBV27 and TRBJ2-1, with 9 bases lining up with TRBD2. The V gene end was trimmed by 5 bases and the J gene end by 5 bases; junction bases not matched to a gene: 4. Germline V gene data show CDR1 as MNHEY and CDR2 as SMNVEV (reference sequence). There are 14 residues in the CDR3. In DNA, the CDR3 is TGTGCCAGCAGTCCGAGACTAGCGGACAATGAGCAGTTCTTC. Translation: CASSPRLADNEQFF.

V usage is TRBV20-1 and J usage is TRBJ1-2, with D unclear. The length of the CDR3 is 14 residues. The V end lost 6 bases, the J end lost 2 bases, and 16 bases lay between the germline ends. The germline CDR1 and CDR2 sequences are DFQATT and SNEGSKA (reference sequence). The DNA for the CDR3 is TGCAGTGCGCCAATGGCAGGAAGAAACTATGGCTACACCTTC. Residues: CSAPMAGRNYGYTF.

At least ten counts were recorded for this clone. The chain is built from TRBV10-3 and TRBJ2-7; 9 bases agree with TRBD1. Germline lookup yields CDR1 ENHRY and CDR2 SYGVKD. This CDR3 is built from 15 residues. J lost 1 base, V lost 4 bases, and 5 bases had no gene match. CDR3 residues: CAISVPGQGSYEQYF. CDR3 bases: TGTGCCATCAGTGTCCCGGGACAGGGATCCTACGAGCAGTACTTC.

This clone was found a few times. This chain connects TRBV6-1 to TRBJ1-1, with 8 bases matching TRBD1. The CDR3 sequence is 12 residues long. The germline CDR1 and CDR2 sequences are MNHNS and SASEGT. The V and J ends lost 6 bases and 4 bases, in that order; junction bases with no gene match: 1. The DNA of the CDR3 is TGTGCCAGCAGGGACAGGGTCACTGAAGCTTTCTTT. The encoded protein is CASRDRVTEAFF.

This clone occurred a few times. This specimen includes other DNA sequences encoding the same CDR3. This chain links TRBV28 with TRBJ2-7; 9 bases align to TRBD2. From germline, CDR1 is MDHEN and CDR2 SYDVKM. With 8 bases clipped from V and 1 base from J, the junction kept 12 bases outside the gene matches. CDR3 length: 16 amino acids. The CDR3 loop reads CASPPSGREGSYEQYF. The CDR3 bases are TGTGCCAGCCCCCCCAGCGGGCGGGAGGGTTCCTACGAGCAGTACTTC.

J is TRBJ1-2 and V is TRBV19; unclear D gene. The germline V gene has CDR1 LNHDA and CDR2 SQIVND (reference sequence). The CDR3 consists of 11 residues. V dropped 11 bases and J dropped 6 bases, with 13 bases sitting between them. This CDR3 is CAPGRGHGYTF. The CDR3 DNA is TGTGCCCCCGGGAGAGGGCATGGCTACACCTTC.

The chain links TRBV6-1 to TRBJ1-3, with 7 bases aligning to TRBD1. V lost 7 bases to trimming and J lost 1 base; unmatched junction nucleotides: 7. CDR1 and CDR2 (germline): MNHNS, SASEGT. The CDR3 is 15 residues long. The CDR3 here is CASTRGQLSGNTIYF. DNA for the CDR3: TGTGCCAGCACCCGGGGACAGCTATCTGGAAACACCATATATTTT.

This clone is medium-sized. This chain joins TRBV6-4 and TRBJ2-2, with 7 nucleotides matching TRBD2. The V gene's germline CDR1 is MRHNA and CDR2 SNTAGT. The ends lost 6 bases at V and 1 base at J; junction bases unmatched: 8. The CDR3 has 16 amino acids. The DNA of the CDR3 is TGTGCCAGCAGACCTAGGGCGGGGGTGAACACCGGGGAGCTGTTTTTT. Its translation: CASRPRAGVNTGELFF.

This clone was recorded many times. J is TRBJ2-1 and V is TRBV6-4, with TRBD2 identical over 8 bases. Germline-derived CDR1 and CDR2 are MRHNA and SNTAGT. The CDR3 loop spans 13 amino acids. V shed 5 bases and J 5 bases; nucleotides not matched to a gene: 2. The CDR3 region is CASSSSGDNEQFF. CDR3 nucleotide sequence: TGTGCCAGCAGTAGTAGCGGGGACAATGAGCAGTTCTTC.